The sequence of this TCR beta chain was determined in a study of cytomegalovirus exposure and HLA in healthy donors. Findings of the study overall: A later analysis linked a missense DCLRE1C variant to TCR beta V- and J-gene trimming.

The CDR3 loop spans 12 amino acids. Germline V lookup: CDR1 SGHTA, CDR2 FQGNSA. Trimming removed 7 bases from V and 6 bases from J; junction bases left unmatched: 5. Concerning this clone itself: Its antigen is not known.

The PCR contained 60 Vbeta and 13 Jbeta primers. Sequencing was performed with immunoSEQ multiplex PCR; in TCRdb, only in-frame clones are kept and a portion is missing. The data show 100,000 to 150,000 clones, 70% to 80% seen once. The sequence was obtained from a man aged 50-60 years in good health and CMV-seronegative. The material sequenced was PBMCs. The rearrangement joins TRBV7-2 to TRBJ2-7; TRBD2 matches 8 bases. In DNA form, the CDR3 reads TGTGCCAGCACCCGGGGGGGCGGCGAGCAGTACTTC. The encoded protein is CASTRGGGEQYF.